Listed here are 32 T cell receptor beta chains from one sample, sequenced in a study of regulatory T cells. Broader study findings: In CD3G-deficient patients, conventional CD4+ T cells were enriched for hydrophobic CDR3 residues at positions 6 and 7.

Antigens for these TCRs are unknown. Amplification used 52 TRBV primers and 13 TRBJ primers. Method: immunoSEQ multiplex PCR; TCRdb's copy keeps in-frame clones and lacks some. The data hold 25,000 to 40,000 clones, with roughly 92% observed a single time. The material sequenced was conventional CD4+ T cells sorted from blood. These receptor sequences come from a child aged 2-15 years with CD3G deficiency.

A word on this clone: Because the CDR3's place on the DNA is in doubt, the DNA is left out and the CDR3 is given as listed by TCRdb. The CDR3 here is CASSLHRGQVSLYYF. The chain uses TRBV28 and TRBJ2-7; the table calls TRBD1, which could not be checked here. The CDR3 region is 15 residues in length, termini included. Germline V gene lookup returns CDR1 MDHEN and CDR2 SYDVKM.

The chain employs TRBV5-1 and TRBJ2-2; either TRBD1 or TRBD2 may supply D (5 bases each). This CDR3 contains 15 residues. Deletions cut 3 bases from V and 5 bases from J, with 14 bases between. Germline V gene data show CDR1 as SGHRS and CDR2 as YFSETQ. CDR3 in amino acids: CASSSGPGGTGELFF. DNA of the CDR3: TGCGCCAGCAGCTCGGGACCCGGAGGTACCGGGGAGCTGTTTTTT.

The chain links TRBV28 to TRBJ2-2; D may be TRBD1 or TRBD2 (5 bases each). CDR1 MDHEN and CDR2 SYDVKM come from the germline V gene. There are 15 residues in the CDR3. V shed 2 bases and J shed 4 bases, with 11 bases lying between them. The CDR3 here is CASSLGTESTGELFF. Written as DNA, the CDR3 is TGTGCCAGCAGTTTAGGGACGGAATCCACCGGGGAGCTGTTTTTT.

The rearrangement uses TRBV28 and TRBJ2-1; no definite D call. This CDR3 is built from 12 residues. The V end was cut by 5 bases, the J end by 8 bases, with 10 bases between. The germline V gene has CDR1 MDHEN and CDR2 SYDVKM. The CDR3 DNA sequence: TGTGCCAGCAGTCTACAATACTATGAGCAGTTCTTC. This sequence encodes CASSLQYYEQFF.

CDR3 nucleotides: TGTGCCAGCAGTAACGGACAGCCCCAGCATTTT. Encoded protein: CASSNGQPQHF. This sequence joins TRBV6-6 and TRBJ1-5, with unresolved D. Trimming shortened V by 5 bases and J by 7 bases, and 6 bases separated the two germline ends. Per germline, CDR1 MNHNY and CDR2 SVGAGI (reference sequence). This CDR3 spans 11 amino acids.

This sequence joins TRBV18 and TRBJ2-1; 11 nucleotides line up with TRBD2. With V trimmed by 2 bases and J by 0 bases, 3 bases remained unmatched. The CDR3 is made up of 17 amino acids. Germline CDR1 and CDR2: KGHSH and LQKENI. CDR3 nucleotides: TGTGCCAGCTCACCAAGAACTAGCGGGAGCTCCTACAATGAGCAGTTCTTC. It encodes CASSPRTSGSSYNEQFF.

The rearrangement joins TRBV7-9 to TRBJ2-3, with TRBD2 identical over 9 bases. J was trimmed by 2 bases and V by 1 base; bases with no gene match: 1. Germline assignment: CDR1 SEHNR and CDR2 FQNEAQ (reference sequence). The CDR3 sequence is 15 residues long. This CDR3 is CASSLGLADTDTQYF. The CDR3 DNA sequence: TGTGCCAGCAGCTTAGGACTAGCGGACACAGATACGCAGTATTTT.

The J gene is TRBJ2-7, the V gene TRBV30, with D possibly matching TRBD1 (5 bases). Per germline, CDR1 GTSNPN and CDR2 SVGIG (reference sequence). The CDR3 extends over 11 amino acids. V lost 7 bases, J lost 5 bases, and 12 bases lay in between. The CDR3 sequence is CASQKGHEQYF. CDR3 bases: TGTGCCTCCCAGAAGGGGCACGAGCAGTACTTC.

The rearrangement links TRBV28 to TRBJ2-7; TRBD1 aligns across 9 bases. The CDR3 sequence is 14 residues long. Germline lookup yields CDR1 MDHEN and CDR2 SYDVKM. With 6 bases clipped from V and 4 bases from J, the junction kept 7 bases outside the gene matches. The CDR3 loop is CASRATGGRYEQYF. The CDR3 DNA reads TGTGCCAGCAGGGCGACAGGGGGAAGGTACGAGCAGTACTTC.

The V gene is TRBV28, the J gene TRBJ1-1; tentatively, D is TRBD1 (5 bases). V dropped 2 bases and J dropped 1 base, with 11 bases sitting between them. Germline V gives CDR1 MDHEN, CDR2 SYDVKM. The CDR3 consists of 15 residues. CDR3 loop: CASSLGGVRNTEAFF. Written as DNA, the CDR3 is TGTGCCAGCAGTTTAGGAGGGGTGAGGAACACTGAAGCTTTCTTT.

This chain connects TRBV28 to TRBJ2-3, with 9 bases that match TRBD2. Germline V gives CDR1 MDHEN, CDR2 SYDVKM. The CDR3 is made up of 18 amino acids. The junction had 14 bases not matched to a gene; V was cut back by 2 bases and J by 5 bases. The CDR3 protein is CASSLRRSSGGGGDTQYF. The CDR3 DNA is TGTGCCAGCAGTTTAAGGCGTAGTAGCGGGGGAGGGGGAGATACGCAGTATTTT.

V gene TRBV7-9 combines with J gene TRBJ1-3; D is perhaps TRBD1 (5 bases). The germline V and J ends were trimmed by 5 bases and 1 base, with 9 bases remaining between them. The CDR3 is 14 residues long. The germline V gene encodes CDR1 SEHNR and CDR2 FQNEAQ (reference sequence). The CDR3 nucleotides are TGTGCCAGCAGCCTGGGGACTTCTGGAAACACCATATATTTT. Protein: CASSLGTSGNTIYF.

V usage is TRBV5-1 and J usage is TRBJ2-7; 7 bases are a match to TRBD1. From germline, CDR1 is SGHRS and CDR2 YFSETQ. This CDR3 contains 16 residues. The trim removed 4 bases at V and 6 bases at J, leaving 16 bases unmatched. This chain's CDR3 is CASSRFSGTDPSEQYF. DNA for the CDR3: TGCGCCAGCAGCCGATTTTCCGGGACAGACCCCTCCGAGCAGTACTTC.

The chain carries TRBV6-1 and TRBJ2-7; 8 bases align to TRBD2. The CDR3 length is 14 residues. V trimming: 8 bases; J trimming: 2 bases; junction bases outside the gene matches: 8. The germline V gene has CDR1 MNHNS and CDR2 SASEGT. The CDR3 DNA sequence: TGTGCCAGCCTCGCGGGAGGACCAACCTACGAGCAGTACTTC. Its translation: CASLAGGPTYEQYF.

V and J are TRBV19 and TRBJ1-3; D call uncertain. V was pared by 5 bases and J by 7 bases, with 15 bases between. This CDR3 spans 14 amino acids. Germline loops: CDR1 LNHDA, CDR2 SQIVND (reference sequence). The CDR3 DNA is TGTGCCAGTAGTCCGGCCATCGTGCGCAACACCATATATTTT. Encoded protein: CASSPAIVRNTIYF.

This sequence joins TRBV5-1 and TRBJ2-5; D gene uncertain. V was cut by 1 base and J by 5 bases, with 6 bases left in between. The CDR3 sequence is 12 residues long. The germline V gene has CDR1 SGHRS and CDR2 YFSETQ. The CDR3 is CASSLFGETQYF. CDR3 DNA: TGCGCCAGCAGCTTGTTCGGGGAGACCCAGTACTTC. The full variable domain, its missing parts supplied by reference TRBV5-1 and TRBJ2-5, is KAGVTQTPRYLIKTRGQQVTLSCSPISGHRSVSWYQQTPGQGLQFLFEYFSETQRNKGNFPGRFSGRQFSNSRSEMNVSTLELGDSALYLCASSLFGETQYFGPGTRLLVL.

V gene TRBV6-1 combines with J gene TRBJ1-4; 10 bases match TRBD1. V lost 4 bases to trimming and J lost 8 bases; unmatched junction nucleotides: 10. Germline V lookup: CDR1 MNHNS, CDR2 SASEGT. The CDR3 runs 16 residues. CDR3: CASSGRTGGLGEKLFF. The DNA of the CDR3 is TGTGCCAGCAGTGGTCGGACAGGGGGACTGGGAGAAAAACTGTTTTTT.

The V gene is TRBV18, the J gene TRBJ2-1; D is unclear. The CDR3 contains 17 residues. Deletions cut 2 bases from V and 4 bases from J, with 18 bases between. Germline V gives CDR1 KGHSH, CDR2 LQKENI. The DNA of the CDR3 is TGTGCCAGCTCACCATCTGTCACGGCTAGGGCTTACAATGAGCAGTTCTTC. This encodes CASSPSVTARAYNEQFF. Using reference TRBV18 and TRBJ2-1 for the parts outside the CDR3, the full variable domain is NAGVMQNPRHLVRRRGQEARLRCSPMKGHSHVYWYRQLPEEGLKFMVYLQKENIIDESGMPKERFSAEFPKEGPSILRIQQVVRGDSAAYFCASSPSVTARAYNEQFFGPGTRLTVL.

The J gene is TRBJ2-1, the V gene TRBV27, with D possibly matching TRBD1 (6 bases). The V gene lost 5 bases and the J gene lost 7 bases, with 15 bases spanning the gap. This CDR3 is built from 14 residues. CDR1 is MNHEY, CDR2 SMNVEV, per germline (reference sequence). CDR3: CASSQFPRGNEQFF. The CDR3 DNA reads TGTGCCAGCAGTCAATTCCCTAGGGGGAATGAGCAGTTCTTC.

This chain links TRBV18 with TRBJ1-1; a possible D gene is TRBD1 (5 bases). Germline values: CDR1 KGHSH, CDR2 LQKENI. Trimming removed 2 bases from V and 8 bases from J, with 15 bases in between. This CDR3 comprises 14 residues. CDR3 nucleotide sequence: TGTGCCAGCTCACCAAGGAGAAGGGACTCCGAAGCTTTCTTT. Protein sequence: CASSPRRRDSEAFF. The whole variable domain, filled in from reference TRBV18 and TRBJ1-1, reads NAGVMQNPRHLVRRRGQEARLRCSPMKGHSHVYWYRQLPEEGLKFMVYLQKENIIDESGMPKERFSAEFPKEGPSILRIQQVVRGDSAAYFCASSPRRRDSEAFFGQGTRLTVV.

J is TRBJ1-1 and V is TRBV5-1; D unclear. Germline CDR1 SGHRS, CDR2 YFSETQ. V dropped 4 bases and J dropped 0 bases, with 7 bases sitting between them. CDR3 length: 13 amino acids. CDR3 coding DNA: TGCGCCAGCAGCCAGACGGTGAACACTGAAGCTTTCTTT. Amino acid sequence: CASSQTVNTEAFF.

This chain uses TRBV28 with TRBJ1-2, with 10 bases matching TRBD1. J lost 10 bases, V lost 8 bases, and 10 bases had no gene match. Germline loops: CDR1 MDHEN, CDR2 SYDVKM. The CDR3 has 13 residues. CDR3 DNA sequence: TGTGCCAGCGGCCAGGCCGACAGGGGGCCCTACACCTTC. Translated, it gives CASGQADRGPYTF.

The chain is built from TRBV28 and TRBJ1-1; 7 positions agree with TRBD1. The CDR3 covers 14 residues. The ends lost 4 bases at V and 7 bases at J; junction bases unmatched: 9. The germline V gene has CDR1 MDHEN and CDR2 SYDVKM. CDR3 nucleotide sequence: TGTGCCAGCAGTTCTTACCGGGACAGAGGTGAAGCTTTCTTT. It codes for CASSSYRDRGEAFF.

A single count supports this clone. V gene TRBV19 combines with J gene TRBJ1-1; 11 bases map to TRBD1. The V and J ends lost 6 bases and 4 bases, in that order; junction bases with no gene match: 13. The CDR3 has 17 residues. Germline lookup yields CDR1 LNHDA and CDR2 SQIVND (reference sequence). This chain's CDR3 is CASRVRDRGSIGTEAFF. CDR3 DNA: TGTGCCAGTAGGGTGAGGGACAGGGGGTCAATAGGCACTGAAGCTTTCTTT.

V is TRBV5-1 and J is TRBJ2-7; possible D gene TRBD2, 7 bases. This CDR3 has 14 amino acids. V dropped 4 bases and J dropped 6 bases, with 17 bases sitting between them. In germline, CDR1 is SGHRS, CDR2 YFSETQ. CDR3 DNA: TGCGCCAGCAGCGCGACAGGTTCGGGGGGCGAGCAGTACTTC. Translated: CASSATGSGGEQYF.

A few counts support this clone. J is TRBJ2-7 and V is TRBV10-3; D not certain. The germline V and J ends were trimmed by 2 bases and 3 bases, with 5 bases remaining between them. Germline-derived CDR1 and CDR2 are ENHRY and SYGVKD. This CDR3 spans 12 amino acids. CDR3 sequence (DNA): TGTGCCATCAGTGAGCGAGGCTACGAGCAGTACTTC. This encodes CAISERGYEQYF.

The CDR3 spells CASSPGTSGLSTDTQYF. CDR3 in DNA: TGTGCCAGCAGTCCCGGGACTAGCGGACTCAGCACAGATACGCAGTATTTT. The chain links TRBV28 to TRBJ2-3; 11 nucleotides match TRBD2. Germline values: CDR1 MDHEN, CDR2 SYDVKM. J gave up 0 bases and V 5 bases, and 7 bases lay outside the gene matches. The CDR3 is 17 amino acids.

The V gene is TRBV5-1, the J gene TRBJ2-5; 9 bases are a match to TRBD2. Germline V gene lookup returns CDR1 SGHRS and CDR2 YFSETQ. This CDR3 comprises 14 residues. Trimming removed 4 bases from V and 0 bases from J; junction bases left unmatched: 1. For the CDR3, the DNA is TGCGCCAGCAGCGCGGGGGGGTACCAAGAGACCCAGTACTTC. Translating it yields CASSAGGYQETQYF.

Only one count was recorded for this clone. The rearrangement links TRBV6-1 to TRBJ2-7; the D is unclear. The V and J ends lost 4 bases and 3 bases respectively, with 10 bases between them. The length of the CDR3 is 13 residues. Germline CDR1 and CDR2: MNHNS and SASEGT. The CDR3 coding sequence is TGTGCCAGCAGTGCGGGCGGCGTCTACGAGCAGTACTTC. As protein: CASSAGGVYEQYF.

V is TRBV7-9 and J is TRBJ1-2; the D is unclear. The V end lost 3 bases, the J end lost 11 bases, and 13 bases lay between the germline ends. The CDR3 totals 12 residues. Germline-derived CDR1 and CDR2 are SEHNR and FQNEAQ (reference sequence). This CDR3 reads CASSFSGFGYTF. CDR3 DNA: TGTGCCAGCAGCTTTTCTGGATTCGGGTACACCTTC. The whole variable domain, filled in from reference TRBV7-9 and TRBJ1-2, reads DTGVSQNPRHKITKRGQNVTFRCDPISEHNRLYWYRQTLGQGPEFLTYFQNEAQLEKSRLLSDRFSAERPKGSFSTLEIQRTEQGDSAMYLCASSFSGFGYTFGSGTRLTVV.

V gene TRBV28 combines with J gene TRBJ2-7; 12 nucleotides agree with TRBD1. CDR3 length equals 15 residues. Germline V CDR1 and CDR2: MDHEN, SYDVKM. J lost 5 bases, V lost 2 bases, and 4 bases had no gene match. CDR3 bases: TGTGCCAGCAGTTTAACCGGGACAGGGGGCAACGAGCAGTACTTC. Protein product: CASSLTGTGGNEQYF. Full variable domain (outside the CDR3, taken from reference TRBV28 and TRBJ2-7): DVKVTQSSRYLVKRTGEKVFLECVQDMDHENMFWYRQDPGLGLRLIYFSYDVKMKEKGDIPEGYSVSREKKERFSLILESASTNQTSMYLCASSLTGTGGNEQYFGPGTRLTVT.

V and J are TRBV28 and TRBJ2-7; 11 bases agree with TRBD2. Germline CDR1 MDHEN, CDR2 SYDVKM. The V gene end was trimmed by 6 bases and the J gene end by 4 bases; junction bases not matched to a gene: 5. The CDR3 is made up of 14 amino acids. CDR3 nucleotide sequence: TGTGCCAGCAGCATAGCGGGAGGGCCTTACGAGCAGTACTTC. It encodes CASSIAGGPYEQYF.